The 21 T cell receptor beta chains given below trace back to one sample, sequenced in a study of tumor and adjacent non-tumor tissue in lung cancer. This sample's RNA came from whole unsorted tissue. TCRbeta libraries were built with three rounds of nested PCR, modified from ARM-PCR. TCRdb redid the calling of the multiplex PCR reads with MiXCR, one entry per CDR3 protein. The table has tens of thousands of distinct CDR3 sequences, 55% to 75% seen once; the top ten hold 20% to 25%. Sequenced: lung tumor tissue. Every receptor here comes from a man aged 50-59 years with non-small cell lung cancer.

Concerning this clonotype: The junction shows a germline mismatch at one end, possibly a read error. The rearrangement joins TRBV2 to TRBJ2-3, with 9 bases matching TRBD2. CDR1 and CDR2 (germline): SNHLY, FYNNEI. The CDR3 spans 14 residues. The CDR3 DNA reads TGTGCCAGAAGTGGTGTAGCGGGGGTAGATACGCAGTATTTT. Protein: CARSGVAGVDTQYF.

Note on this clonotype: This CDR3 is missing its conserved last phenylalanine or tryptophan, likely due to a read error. CDR3 residues: CASSLAGGNYEQYL. Written as DNA, the CDR3 is TGTGCCAGCAGCTTAGCGGGGGGTAACTACGAACAGTACCTC. The genes are TRBV7-9 and TRBJ2-7; maybe TRBD2 (6 bases). Germline loops: CDR1 SEHNR, CDR2 FQNEAQ (reference sequence). The CDR3 is 14 amino acids.

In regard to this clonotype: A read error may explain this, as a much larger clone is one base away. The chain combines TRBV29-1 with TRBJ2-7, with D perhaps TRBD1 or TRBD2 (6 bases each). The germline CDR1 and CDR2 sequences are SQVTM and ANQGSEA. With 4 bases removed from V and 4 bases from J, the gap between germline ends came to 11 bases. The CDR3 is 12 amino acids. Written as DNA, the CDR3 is TGCAGCGTTGCCCAGGGGACTTACGAGCAGTACTTC. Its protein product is CSVAQGTYEQYF.

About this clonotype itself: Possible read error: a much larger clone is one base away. The CDR3 loop is CAWSVNDTGEAFF. The CDR3 DNA is TGTGCCTGGAGTGTAAATGACACAGGCGAAGCTTTCTTT. The chain links TRBV30 to TRBJ1-1; D possibly corresponds to TRBD1 (5 bases). V lost 0 bases, J lost 8 bases, and 13 bases lay in between. The CDR3 spans 13 residues. The germline V gene has CDR1 GTSNPN and CDR2 SVGIG (reference sequence).

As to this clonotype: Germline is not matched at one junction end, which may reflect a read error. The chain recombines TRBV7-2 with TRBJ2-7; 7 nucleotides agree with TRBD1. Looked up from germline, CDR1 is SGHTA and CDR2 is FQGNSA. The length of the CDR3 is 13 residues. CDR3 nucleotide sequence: TGTGTCAGCAGCAACCGGGACAGATACGAGCAGTACTTC. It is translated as CVSSNRDRYEQYF.

CDR3 residues: CASSMDRGHNSPLHF. In DNA form, the CDR3 reads TGTGCCAGCAGCATGGATAGGGGCCATAATTCACCCCTCCACTTT. The chain joins TRBV11-2 to TRBJ1-6; D might be TRBD1 (5 bases). Germline V gene lookup returns CDR1 SGHAT and CDR2 FQNNGV. The V end lost 5 bases, the J end lost 5 bases, and 13 bases lay between the germline ends. The CDR3 consists of 15 residues.

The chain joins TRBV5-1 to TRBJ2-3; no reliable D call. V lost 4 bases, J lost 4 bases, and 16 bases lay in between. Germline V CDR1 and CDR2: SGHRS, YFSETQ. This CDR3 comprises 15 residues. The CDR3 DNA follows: TGCGCCAGCAGCCCCACGACCTTGAGTGCAGATACGCAGTATTTT. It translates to CASSPTTLSADTQYF.

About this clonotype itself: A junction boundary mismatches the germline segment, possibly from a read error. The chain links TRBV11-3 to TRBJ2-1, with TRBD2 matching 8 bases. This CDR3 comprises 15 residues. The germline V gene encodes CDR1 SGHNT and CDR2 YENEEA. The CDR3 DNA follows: TGTTCCAGCATCCTAGCGGGCCAGGCTGTCAATGATCAGTTCTTC. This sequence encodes CSSILAGQAVNDQFF.

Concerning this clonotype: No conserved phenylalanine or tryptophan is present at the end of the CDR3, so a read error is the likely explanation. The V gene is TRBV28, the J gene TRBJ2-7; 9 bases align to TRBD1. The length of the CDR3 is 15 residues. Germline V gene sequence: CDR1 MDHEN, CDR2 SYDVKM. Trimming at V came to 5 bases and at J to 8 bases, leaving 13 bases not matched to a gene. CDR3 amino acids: CASSVTGTGRDKQYL. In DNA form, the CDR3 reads TGTGCCAGCAGTGTTACCGGGACAGGGAGGGACAAGCAGTACTTA.

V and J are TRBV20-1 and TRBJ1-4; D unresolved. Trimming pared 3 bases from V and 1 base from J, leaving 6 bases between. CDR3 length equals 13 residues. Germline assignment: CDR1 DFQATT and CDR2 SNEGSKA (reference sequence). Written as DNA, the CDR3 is TGCAGTGCTAGGGGCGTAACTAATGAAAAACTGTTTTTT. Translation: CSARGVTNEKLFF.

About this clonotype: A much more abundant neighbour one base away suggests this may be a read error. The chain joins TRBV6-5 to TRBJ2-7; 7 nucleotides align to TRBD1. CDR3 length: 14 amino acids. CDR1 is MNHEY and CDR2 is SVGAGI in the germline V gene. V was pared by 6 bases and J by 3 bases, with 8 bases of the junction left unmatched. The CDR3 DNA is TGTGCCAGCAGACCTATCGGACAGGTCTACGAGCAGTACTTC. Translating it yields CASRPIGQVYEQYF.

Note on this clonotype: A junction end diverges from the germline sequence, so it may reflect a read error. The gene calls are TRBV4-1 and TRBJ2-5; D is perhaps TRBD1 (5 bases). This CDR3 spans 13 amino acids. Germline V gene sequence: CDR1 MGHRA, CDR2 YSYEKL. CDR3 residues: CANSQGDRRTQYF. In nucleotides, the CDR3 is TGCGCCAACAGCCAAGGGGATAGACGGACACAGTACTTC.

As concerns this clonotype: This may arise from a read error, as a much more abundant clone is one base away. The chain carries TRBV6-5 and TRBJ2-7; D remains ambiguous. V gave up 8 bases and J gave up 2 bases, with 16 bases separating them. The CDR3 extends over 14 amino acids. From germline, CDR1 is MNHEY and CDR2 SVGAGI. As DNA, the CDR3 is TGTGCCAGCGAGCCCGTTTCATTTCCCTACGAGCAGTACTTC. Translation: CASEPVSFPYEQYF.

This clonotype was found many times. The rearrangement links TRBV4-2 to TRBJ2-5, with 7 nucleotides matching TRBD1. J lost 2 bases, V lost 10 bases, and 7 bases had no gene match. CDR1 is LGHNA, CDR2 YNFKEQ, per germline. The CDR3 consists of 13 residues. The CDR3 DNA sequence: TGTGCCACTAGGGGGCAGGGTCAAGAGACCCAGTACTTC. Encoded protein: CATRGQGQETQYF.

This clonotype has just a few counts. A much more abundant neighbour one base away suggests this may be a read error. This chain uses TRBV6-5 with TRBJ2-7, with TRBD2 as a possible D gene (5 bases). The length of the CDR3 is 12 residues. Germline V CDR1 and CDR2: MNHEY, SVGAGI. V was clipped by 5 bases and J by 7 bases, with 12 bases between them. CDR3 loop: CASSTGRREQYF. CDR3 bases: TGTGCCAGCAGTACGGGCCGGAGGGAGCAGTACTTC.

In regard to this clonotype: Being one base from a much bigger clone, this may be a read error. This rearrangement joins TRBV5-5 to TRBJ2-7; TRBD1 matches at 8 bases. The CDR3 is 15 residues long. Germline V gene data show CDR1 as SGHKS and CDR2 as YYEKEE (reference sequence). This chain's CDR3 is CSSRERQGNSYEQYF. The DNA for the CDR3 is TGTTCCAGCAGGGAGCGACAGGGGAACTCCTACGAGCAGTACTTC.

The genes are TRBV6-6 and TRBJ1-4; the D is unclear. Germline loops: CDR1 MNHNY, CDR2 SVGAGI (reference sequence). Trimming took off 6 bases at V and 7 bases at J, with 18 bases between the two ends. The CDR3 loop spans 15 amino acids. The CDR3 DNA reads TGTGCCAGCAGCCTCCCAGAGCCTGGAAGTGAAAAACTGTTTTTT. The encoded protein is CASSLPEPGSEKLFF.

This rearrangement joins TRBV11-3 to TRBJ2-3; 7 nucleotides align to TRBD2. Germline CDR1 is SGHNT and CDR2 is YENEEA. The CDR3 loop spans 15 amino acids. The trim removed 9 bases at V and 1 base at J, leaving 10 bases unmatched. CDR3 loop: CASSAGTIGTDTQYF. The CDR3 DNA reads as TGTGCCAGTAGCGCAGGGACTATCGGCACAGATACGCAGTATTTT.

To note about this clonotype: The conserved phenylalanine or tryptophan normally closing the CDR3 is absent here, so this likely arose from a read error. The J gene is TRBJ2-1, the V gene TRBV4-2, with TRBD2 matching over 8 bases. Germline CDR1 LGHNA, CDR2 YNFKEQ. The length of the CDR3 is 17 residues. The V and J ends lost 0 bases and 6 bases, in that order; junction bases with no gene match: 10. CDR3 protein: CASSQDTGGGRTNEQFL. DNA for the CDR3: TGTGCCAGCAGCCAAGATACGGGCGGGGGGAGGACCAATGAGCAGTTCCTC.

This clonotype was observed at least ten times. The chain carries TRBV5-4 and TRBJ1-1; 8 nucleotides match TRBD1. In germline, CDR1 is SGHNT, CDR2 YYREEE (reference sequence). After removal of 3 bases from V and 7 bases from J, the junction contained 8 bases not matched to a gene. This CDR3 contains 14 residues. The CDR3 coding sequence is TGTGCCAGCAGCTCCGGGACAGGAGGGCTTGAAGCTTTCTTT. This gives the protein CASSSGTGGLEAFF.

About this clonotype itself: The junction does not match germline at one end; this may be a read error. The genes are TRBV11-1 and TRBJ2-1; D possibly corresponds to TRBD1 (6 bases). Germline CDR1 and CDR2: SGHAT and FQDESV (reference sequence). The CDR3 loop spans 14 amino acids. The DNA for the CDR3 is TGTCCCAGCAGCTTAAAACGGACAGACAATGAGCAGTTTTTC. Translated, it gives CPSSLKRTDNEQFF.